The 17 T cell receptor beta chains below were found in one sample sequenced in a study of blood T cell repertoires in COVID-19 (dated by TCRdb to about 2020). The protocol used for the library was the immunoSEQ multiplex PCR assay. Not all clones reach the TCRdb copy of this immuneACCESS table, which keeps in-frame sequences only. Checked studies attribute under half of the gap to unresolved V genes and leave the rest unexplained. In all, the sample holds 200,000 to 300,000 clones, and about 85% of those were seen once. The biggest ten clones account for 4.2% of the sample. Sequenced: peripheral blood. Every receptor here comes from a man aged 55 to 70 with acute or convalescent COVID-19.

This clone was detected once. The rearrangement joins TRBV30 to TRBJ2-1, with D possibly TRBD1 on 5 matching bases. This CDR3 has 13 residues. Germline lookup yields CDR1 GTSNPN and CDR2 SVGIG (reference sequence). Deletions cut 2 bases from V and 8 bases from J, with 13 bases between. The CDR3 sequence is CAWSMGLRDEQFF. In nucleotides, the CDR3 is TGTGCCTGGAGTATGGGGCTCCGGGATGAGCAGTTCTTC.

V is TRBV10-3 and J is TRBJ2-3; 12 bases match TRBD2. With V trimmed by 10 bases and J by 1 base, 6 bases remained unmatched. The CDR3 has 15 residues. Germline V gives CDR1 ENHRY, CDR2 SYGVKD. The DNA for the CDR3 is TGTGCCACAACTAGCGGGGGGCCTGGCACAGATACGCAGTATTTT. It translates to CATTSGGPGTDTQYF.

The chain uses TRBV9 and TRBJ1-3, with 9 bases matching TRBD1. The trim removed 7 bases at V and 1 base at J, leaving 3 bases unmatched. The length of the CDR3 is 14 residues. CDR1 is SGDLS, CDR2 YYNGEE, per germline. In nucleotides, the CDR3 is TGTGCCAGCCAAGGACAGGGGTCTGGAAACACCATATATTTT. Protein sequence: CASQGQGSGNTIYF.

The genes are TRBV28 and TRBJ2-6; tentatively, D is TRBD1 (6 bases). CDR3 length equals 17 residues. Per germline, CDR1 MDHEN and CDR2 SYDVKM. Trimming removed 5 bases at V and 1 base at J, with 15 bases between. CDR3 in DNA: TGTGCCAGCAGTACCGACGCAGGGGTGTCTGGGGCCAACGTCCTGACTTTC. As protein: CASSTDAGVSGANVLTF. The entire variable domain, with the rest obtained from reference TRBV28 and TRBJ2-6, is as follows: DVKVTQSSRYLVKRTGEKVFLECVQDMDHENMFWYRQDPGLGLRLIYFSYDVKMKEKGDIPEGYSVSREKKERFSLILESASTNQTSMYLCASSTDAGVSGANVLTFGAGSRLTVL.

This chain links TRBV12-5 with TRBJ1-5; 7 bases fit TRBD1. Per the germline V gene, CDR1 is LGHNT and CDR2 is FRNRAP. The CDR3 spans 17 residues. V gave up 5 bases and J gave up 4 bases; unmatched junction bases: 14. The CDR3 DNA sequence: TGTGCTAGTGGTCTGAGGACAGGCCGCGTGGGTAATCAGCCCCAGCATTTT. Protein: CASGLRTGRVGNQPQHF.

The chain has TRBV19 and TRBJ2-5; D is possibly TRBD2 (6 bases). Germline lookup yields CDR1 LNHDA and CDR2 SQIVND (reference sequence). The CDR3 sequence is 15 residues long. V shed 4 bases and J shed 3 bases, with 15 bases lying between them. CDR3 region: CASSNQGLGEETQYF. The CDR3 DNA is TGTGCCAGTAGTAACCAGGGACTCGGCGAAGAGACCCAGTACTTC.

The genes are TRBV5-1 and TRBJ2-7; D unresolved. The CDR3 spans 15 residues. V was clipped by 0 bases and J by 2 bases, with 12 bases between them. In germline, CDR1 is SGHRS, CDR2 YFSETQ. The CDR3 coding sequence is TGCGCCAGCAGCTTGGCCCCGGGTCAACCCTACGAGCAGTACTTC. Encoded protein: CASSLAPGQPYEQYF. Full variable domain (outside the CDR3, taken from reference TRBV5-1 and TRBJ2-7): KAGVTQTPRYLIKTRGQQVTLSCSPISGHRSVSWYQQTPGQGLQFLFEYFSETQRNKGNFPGRFSGRQFSNSRSEMNVSTLELGDSALYLCASSLAPGQPYEQYFGPGTRLTVT.

The rearrangement joins TRBV5-1 to TRBJ2-2; 11 bases are shared with TRBD1. The germline V gene encodes CDR1 SGHRS and CDR2 YFSETQ. The V gene end was trimmed by 3 bases and the J gene end by 4 bases; junction bases not matched to a gene: 8. This CDR3 comprises 17 residues. The DNA for the CDR3 is TGCGCCAGCAGCTGGATCGGGACAGGGGGTATCACCGGGGAGCTGTTTTTT. It codes for CASSWIGTGGITGELFF.

The CDR3 protein is CASSGEGTVSQNNEQFF. Here the CDR3 DNA reads TGTGCCAGCAGCGGAGAAGGGACAGTCAGTCAAAACAATGAGCAGTTCTTC. The chain couples TRBV7-6 to TRBJ2-1, with TRBD1 matching 7 bases. The J segment lost 5 bases and the V segment lost 5 bases, leaving 15 bases of the junction unmatched. The CDR3 runs 17 residues. CDR1 and CDR2 from the germline V gene are SGHVS and FNYEAQ. Full variable domain (rest looked up from reference TRBV7-6 and TRBJ2-1): GAGVSQSPRYKVTKRGQDVALRCDPISGHVSLYWYRQALGQGPEFLTYFNYEAQQDKSGLPNDRFSAERPEGSISTLTIQRTEQRDSAMYRCASSGEGTVSQNNEQFFGPGTRLTVL.

The V gene is TRBV5-1, the J gene TRBJ2-5, with 10 bases that match TRBD2. This CDR3 spans 16 amino acids. Germline V lookup: CDR1 SGHRS, CDR2 YFSETQ. V lost 0 bases and J lost 2; bases outside the gene matches: 4. The CDR3 DNA reads TGCGCCAGCAGCTTGGTTAGCGGGGGGACTCAAGAGACCCAGTACTTC. The encoded protein is CASSLVSGGTQETQYF.

J is TRBJ1-2 and V is TRBV7-9; maybe TRBD1 (5 bases). The CDR3 is 15 amino acids. Per germline, CDR1 SEHNR and CDR2 FQNEAQ (reference sequence). The V and J ends lost 3 bases and 6 bases respectively, with 17 bases between them. Here the CDR3 reads CASSFWGEVRDGYTF. DNA for the CDR3: TGTGCCAGCAGCTTCTGGGGGGAAGTGAGGGATGGCTACACCTTC.

This clone appeared once. The rearrangement joins TRBV18 to TRBJ2-1; a weak D match, TRBD1 (6 bases). The CDR3 has 13 residues. Germline V gene data show CDR1 as KGHSH and CDR2 as LQKENI. Trimming stripped 3 bases from V and 9 bases from J, with 12 bases between. The CDR3 sequence: CASSPDQGTEQFF. The CDR3 region has the DNA TGTGCCAGCTCACCTGACCAGGGGACTGAGCAGTTCTTC. Filled out from reference TRBV18 and TRBJ2-1, the complete variable domain reads NAGVMQNPRHLVRRRGQEARLRCSPMKGHSHVYWYRQLPEEGLKFMVYLQKENIIDESGMPKERFSAEFPKEGPSILRIQQVVRGDSAAYFCASSPDQGTEQFFGPGTRLTVL.

On this clone itself: At one of its ends the junction is not consistent with the germline gene, which may arise from a read error. The rearrangement links TRBV4-2 to TRBJ1-3, with 7 positions matching TRBD1. Germline V gene sequence: CDR1 LGHNA, CDR2 YNFKEQ. This CDR3 contains 16 residues. This CDR3 is CASSQVTGSSGNTIYF. The CDR3 DNA reads TGTGCCAGCAGTCAAGTGACAGGGAGCTCTGGAAACACCATATATTTT.

V usage is TRBV30 and J usage is TRBJ1-5; 7 nucleotides agree with TRBD1. Germline values: CDR1 GTSNPN, CDR2 SVGIG (reference sequence). The junction had 7 bases not matched to a gene; V was cut back by 2 bases and J by 6 bases. The CDR3 covers 14 residues. For the CDR3, the DNA is TGTGCCTGGAGTCAACAGGGGTTAAGTCAGCCCCAGCATTTT. The encoded protein is CAWSQQGLSQPQHF.

The chain uses TRBV4-2 and TRBJ2-7, with 10 bases aligning to TRBD2. The CDR3 has 17 amino acids. CDR1 and CDR2 (germline): LGHNA, YNFKEQ. With 2 bases clipped from V and 0 bases from J, the junction kept 7 bases outside the gene matches. CDR3 bases: TGTGCCAGCAGCCAATTAGCGGGGGGTCAATTCTCCTACGAGCAGTACTTC. Translation gives CASSQLAGGQFSYEQYF.

V gene TRBV6-5 combines with J gene TRBJ1-1, with D possibly being TRBD1 (6 bases). The CDR3 contains 14 residues. V was shortened by 3 bases and J by 4 bases, with 12 bases between the two germline ends. Germline V gives CDR1 MNHEY, CDR2 SVGAGI. As DNA, the CDR3 is TGTGCCAGCAGTTATAAACAGGGTACCACTGAAGCTTTCTTT. Encoded protein: CASSYKQGTTEAFF.

This clone was seen only a few times. The sample holds other DNA sequences that translate to the same CDR3. The chain employs TRBV6-5 and TRBJ2-7; tentatively, D is TRBD1 (6 bases). V lost 6 bases and J lost 0, with 9 bases in between. Germline V gene data show CDR1 as MNHEY and CDR2 as SVGAGI. The CDR3 runs 13 residues. CDR3 amino acids: CASRTGPSYEQYF. In DNA, the CDR3 is TGTGCCAGCAGGACAGGCCCCTCCTACGAGCAGTACTTC.